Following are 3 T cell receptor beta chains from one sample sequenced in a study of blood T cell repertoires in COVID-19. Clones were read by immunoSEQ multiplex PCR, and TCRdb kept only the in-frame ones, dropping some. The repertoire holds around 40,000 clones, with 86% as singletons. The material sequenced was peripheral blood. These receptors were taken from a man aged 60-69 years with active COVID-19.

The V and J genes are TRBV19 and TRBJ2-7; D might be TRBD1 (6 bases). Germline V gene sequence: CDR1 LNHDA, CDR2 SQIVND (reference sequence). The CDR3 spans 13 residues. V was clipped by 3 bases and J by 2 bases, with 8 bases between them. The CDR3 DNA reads TGTGCCAGTAGTATCCAGGGGCCCTACGAGCAGTACTTC. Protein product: CASSIQGPYEQYF.

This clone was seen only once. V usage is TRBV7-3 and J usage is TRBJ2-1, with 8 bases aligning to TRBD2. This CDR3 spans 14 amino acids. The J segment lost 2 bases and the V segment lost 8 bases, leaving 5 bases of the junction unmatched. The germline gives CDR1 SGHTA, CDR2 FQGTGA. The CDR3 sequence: CASAPGGTYNEQFF. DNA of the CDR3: TGTGCCAGCGCACCGGGGGGGACCTACAATGAGCAGTTCTTC.

This chain's CDR3 is CASSKGGDREETQYF. The CDR3 DNA reads as TGTGCCAGCAGCAAAGGAGGAGACCGGGAAGAGACCCAGTACTTC. The V call is TRBV21-1, the J call TRBJ2-5; the table gives TRBD2 as D, unverified against the DNA. TRBV21-1 is a known pseudogene. CDR3 length: 15 amino acids.